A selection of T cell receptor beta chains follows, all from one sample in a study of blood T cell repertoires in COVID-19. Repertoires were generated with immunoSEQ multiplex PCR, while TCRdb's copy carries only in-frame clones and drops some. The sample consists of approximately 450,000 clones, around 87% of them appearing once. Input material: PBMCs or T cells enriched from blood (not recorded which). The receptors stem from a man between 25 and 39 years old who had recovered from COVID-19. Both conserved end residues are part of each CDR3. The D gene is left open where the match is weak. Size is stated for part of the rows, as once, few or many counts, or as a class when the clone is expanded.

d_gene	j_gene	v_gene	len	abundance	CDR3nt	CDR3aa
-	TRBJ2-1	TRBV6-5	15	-	TGTGCCAGCAGCCCGGGGACTCCGCACTACAATGAGCAGTTCTTC	CASSPGTPHYNEQFF
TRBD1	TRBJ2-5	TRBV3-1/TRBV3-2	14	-	TGTGCCAGCAGGCCCCGGGACAGGGGAGAGACCCAGTACTTC	CASRPRDRGETQYF
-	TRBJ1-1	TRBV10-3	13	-	TGTGCCATCAGGGACAGTATGAACACTGAAGCTTTCTTT	CAIRDSMNTEAFF
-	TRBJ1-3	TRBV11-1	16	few	TGTGCCAGCAGCTTCACAGGGACCGTCTCTGGAAACACCATATATTTT	CASSFTGTVSGNTIYF
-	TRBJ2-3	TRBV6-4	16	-	TGTGCCAGCAGTGACTCGTCAGCGGACCGCACAGATACGCAGTATTTT	CASSDSSADRTDTQYF
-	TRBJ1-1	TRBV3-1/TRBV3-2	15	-	TGTGCCAGCAGCAGCGGACGGGAGAGGAACACTGAAGCTTTCTTT	CASSSGRERNTEAFF
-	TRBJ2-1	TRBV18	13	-	TGTGCCAGCTCACCTCCTGACGGCGGTGAGCAGTTCTTC	CASSPPDGGEQFF
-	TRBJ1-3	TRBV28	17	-	TGTGCCAGCAGTTTAAATTGGGGGGGCGGCCTGGGGAACACCATATATTTT	CASSLNWGGGLGNTIYF
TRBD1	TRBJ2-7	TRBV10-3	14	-	TGTGCCATCAAGATTGGACAGGAAGGCTACGAGCAGTACTTC	CAIKIGQEGYEQYF
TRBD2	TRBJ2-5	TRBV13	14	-	TGTGCCAGCCGGCGGGAGGGCCCTTCAGAGACCCAGTACTTC	CASRREGPSETQYF
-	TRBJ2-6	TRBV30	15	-	TGTGCCTGGAGGACCAGGGGAGCCGGGGCCAACGTCCTGACTTTC	CAWRTRGAGANVLTF
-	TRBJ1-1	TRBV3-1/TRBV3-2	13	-	TGTGCCAGCAGCCGTCGCCAGGGCACTGAAGCTTTCTTT	CASSRRQGTEAFF
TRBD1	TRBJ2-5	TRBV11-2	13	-	TGTGCCAGCAGCTCGGGACAGCAAGAGACCCAGTACTTC	CASSSGQQETQYF
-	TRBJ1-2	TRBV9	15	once	TGTGCCAGCAGCGTAGTCGCAGGGGCTAACTATGGCTACACCTTC	CASSVVAGANYGYTF
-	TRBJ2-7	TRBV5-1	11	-	TGCGCCTCCCGGGACGGGGGCGAGCAGTACTTC	CASRDGGEQYF